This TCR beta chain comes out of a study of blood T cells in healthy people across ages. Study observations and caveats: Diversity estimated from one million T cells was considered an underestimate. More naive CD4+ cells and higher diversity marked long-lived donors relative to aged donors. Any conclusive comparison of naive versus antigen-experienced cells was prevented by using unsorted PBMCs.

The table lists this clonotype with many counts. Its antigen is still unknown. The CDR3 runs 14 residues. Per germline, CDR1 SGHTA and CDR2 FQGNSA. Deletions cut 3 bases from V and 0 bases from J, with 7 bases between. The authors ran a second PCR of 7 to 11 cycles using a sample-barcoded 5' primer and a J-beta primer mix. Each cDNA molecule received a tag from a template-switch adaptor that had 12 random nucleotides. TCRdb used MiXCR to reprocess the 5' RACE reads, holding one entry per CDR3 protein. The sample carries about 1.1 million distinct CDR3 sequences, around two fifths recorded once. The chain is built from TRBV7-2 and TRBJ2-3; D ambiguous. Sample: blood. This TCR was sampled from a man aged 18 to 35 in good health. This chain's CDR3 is CASSLRPSTDTQYF. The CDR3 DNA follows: TGTGCCAGCAGCTTGAGGCCCAGCACAGATACGCAGTATTTT.